This T cell receptor beta chain derives from a study of identical twins. Study conclusions and caveats: Out-of-frame alpha sequences common to twins exhibited an excess of low generation probability.

The sample holds many counts of this clonotype. Its target is not known. The germline V gene encodes CDR1 SQVTM and CDR2 ANQGSEA. The CDR3 runs to 14 residues. The V segment lost 7 bases and the J segment 0 bases; nucleotides outside the gene matches: 6. Healthy Caucasians provided all donations. MiXCR, run by TCRdb on the 5' RACE reads, gives a single entry per CDR3 protein. The sample gives approximately 700,000 distinct CDR3 sequences, less than 7% of which show up once; 1.5% to 2% is in the top ten. Sequenced sample: naive T cells sorted from blood. The chain carries TRBV29-1 and TRBJ1-3; 7 positions agree with TRBD1. The receptor was isolated from a man aged 18 to 35 in good health. CDR3 loop: CSAITGDSGNTIYF. DNA for the CDR3: TGCAGCGCCATAACAGGGGACTCTGGAAACACCATATATTTT.